This TCR beta chain was sequenced during a study of cytomegalovirus exposure and HLA in healthy donors. Study-wide background: From donors who were HLA-typed, an early data release held around 80 million unique TCRs.

Overall study findings and caveats: Some V segments, TRBV6-2 and TRBV6-3 among them, were indistinguishable and were therefore excluded. Within an earlier analysis, most TCR beta V segments proved productive either about 87% or about 30% of the time.

Primers included in the PCR were 60 Vbeta and 13 Jbeta primers. Method: immunoSEQ multiplex PCR; TCRdb's copy keeps in-frame clones and lacks some. The table has more than 90,000 clones, around three quarters seen once; the top ten hold 7% to 10%. On this clone itself: Its antigen is unknown.

This CDR3 spans 12 amino acids. The ends were cut back, 11 bases at V and 6 bases at J, with 13 bases in the middle. Germline V gives CDR1 ENHRY, CDR2 SYGVKD. Sequencing used PBMCs. The receptor's source is a human donor in good health. The chain carries TRBV10-3 and TRBJ2-2; D perhaps matches TRBD2 (5 bases). CDR3 sequence reads: CAARPSSGELFF. The CDR3 DNA reads TGTGCCGCCCGACCTAGCTCCGGGGAGCTGTTTTTT.